This T cell receptor beta chain was observed in a study of cytomegalovirus exposure and HLA in healthy donors. Donors likely had unrecorded immune exposures despite being nominally healthy when sampled. Concerning this clone itself: The antigen is not known.

Overall study findings and caveats: Rarity marked most TCR sequences, yet some public TCRs occurred in many donors. Cytomegalovirus-associated TCR beta chains were listed, numbering 164.

With 60 Vbeta and 13 Jbeta primers, the PCR was carried out. Clones were read by immunoSEQ multiplex PCR, and TCRdb kept only the in-frame ones, dropping some. The data show under 200,000 clones, roughly four fifths seen once. This TCR was sampled from a woman aged 18-30 years in good health and CMV-seronegative. The sample was PBMCs.

The CDR3, as DNA: TGTGCCATCAGTGATGGGGCCCAGGGGGCGTCCGAGCAGTACTTC. Encoded protein: CAISDGAQGASEQYF. The chain couples TRBV10-3 to TRBJ2-7; 8 bases line up with TRBD1. J lost 6 bases, V lost 3 bases, and 10 bases had no gene match. This CDR3 spans 15 amino acids. Germline V gene lookup returns CDR1 ENHRY and CDR2 SYGVKD.